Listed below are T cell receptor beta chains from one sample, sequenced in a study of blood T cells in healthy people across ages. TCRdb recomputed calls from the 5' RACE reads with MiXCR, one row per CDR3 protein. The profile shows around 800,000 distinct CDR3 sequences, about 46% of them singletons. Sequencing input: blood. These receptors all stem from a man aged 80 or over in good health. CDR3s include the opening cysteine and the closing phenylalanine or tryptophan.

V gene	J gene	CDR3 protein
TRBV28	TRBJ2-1	CASSLPRTSNNEQFF
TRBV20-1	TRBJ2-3	CSAQIHLTDTQYF
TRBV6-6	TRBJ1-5	CASSSGGEHNQPQHF
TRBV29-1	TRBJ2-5	CSVDFRLTGLQETQYF
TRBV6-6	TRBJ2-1	CASSYSKGWYEQFF
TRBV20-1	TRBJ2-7	CSARDGRAYEQYF
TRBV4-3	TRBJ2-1	CASSQDFLARTSSQEGEQFF
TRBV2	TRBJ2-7	CASGESADYEQYF
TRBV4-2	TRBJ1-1	CASSQQGEEDTEAFF
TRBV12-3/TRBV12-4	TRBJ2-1	CASSLFSDSYNEQFF
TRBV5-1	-	CASSKFQSQENIQYF
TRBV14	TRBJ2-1	CASSFSLMAGDNEQFF
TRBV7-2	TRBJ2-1	CASSSGAGGRNEQFF
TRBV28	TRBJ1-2	CASSSGTGGIVYGYTF
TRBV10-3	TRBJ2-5	CAISDHEGGGPQETQYF
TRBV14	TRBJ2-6	CASSPTPTSGANVLTF
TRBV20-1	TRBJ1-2	CSAIEADSGDYGYTF
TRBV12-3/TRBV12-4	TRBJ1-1	CASTGTARNTEAFF
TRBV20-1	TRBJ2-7	CSALGAYEQYF
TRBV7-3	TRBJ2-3	CASSPQPGLANTDTQYF
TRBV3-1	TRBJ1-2	CASSQGILGYTF
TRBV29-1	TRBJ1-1	CSVDRTGGEAFF
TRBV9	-	CASSVISNSYEQYF
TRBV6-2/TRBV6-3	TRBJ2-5	CASSGAGKTQYF
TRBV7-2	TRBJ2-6	CASSSTRQGAGGANVLTF
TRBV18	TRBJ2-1	CASSFRQGLSGPVLASYNEQFF
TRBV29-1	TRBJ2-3	CSVGGGISTDTQYF
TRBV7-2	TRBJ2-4	CASSLVTGVGKNIQYF
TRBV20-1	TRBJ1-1	CSASQNVNTEAFF
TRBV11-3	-	CASSVSRVYEQYF
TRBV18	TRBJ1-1	CASSPNGGNTEAFF
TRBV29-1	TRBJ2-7	CSVQGANYEQYF
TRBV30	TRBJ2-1	CAWSAVYNEQFF
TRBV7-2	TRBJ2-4	CASSRQAKNIQYF
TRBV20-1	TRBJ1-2	CSARGQDGGYTF
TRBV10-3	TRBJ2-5	CAISGQAFQETQYF
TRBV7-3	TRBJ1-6	CASSLAGKGSPLHF
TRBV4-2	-	CASSQGLGQNCEQYF
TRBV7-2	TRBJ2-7	CASSFLGSVNEQYF
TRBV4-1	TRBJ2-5	CASSQGQGAWETQYF
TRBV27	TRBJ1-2	CASSHTTGEDGYTF
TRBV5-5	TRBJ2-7	CASTSENYEQYF
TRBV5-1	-	CASSLDRARSEQYF
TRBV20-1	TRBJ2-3	CSASYSGRALSSTDTQYF
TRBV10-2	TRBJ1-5	CASSESRGDQPQHF
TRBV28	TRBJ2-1	CASRSRLAGEYNEQFF
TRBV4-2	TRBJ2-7	CASSQDPSGLSYEQYF
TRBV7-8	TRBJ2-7	CASGIAVSYEQYF
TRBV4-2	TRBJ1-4	CASSQDAGTNEKLFF
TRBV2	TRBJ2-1	CASSDVGGGRNEQFF
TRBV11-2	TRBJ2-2	CASRSANTGELFF
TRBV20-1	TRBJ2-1	CSVGTAYNEQFF